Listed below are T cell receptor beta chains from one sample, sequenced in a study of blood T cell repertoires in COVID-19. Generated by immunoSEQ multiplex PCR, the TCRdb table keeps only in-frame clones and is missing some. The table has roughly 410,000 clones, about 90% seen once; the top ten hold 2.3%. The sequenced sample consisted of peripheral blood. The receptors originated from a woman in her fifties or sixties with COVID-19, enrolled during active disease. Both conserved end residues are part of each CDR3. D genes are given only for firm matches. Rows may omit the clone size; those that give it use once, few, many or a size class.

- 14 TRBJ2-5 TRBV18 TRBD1 CASSRDRGQETQYF TGTGCCAGCTCACGGGACAGGGGGCAGGAGACCCAGTACTTC
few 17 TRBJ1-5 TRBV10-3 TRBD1 CAISSTGTGGVNQPQHF TGTGCCATCTCATCAACCGGGACAGGCGGTGTCAATCAGCCCCAGCATTTT
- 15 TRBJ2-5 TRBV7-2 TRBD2 CASSLLGGYQETQYF TGTGCCAGCAGCTTATTGGGAGGGTACCAAGAGACCCAGTACTTC
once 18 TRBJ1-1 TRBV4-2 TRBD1 CASSQNPTGGAGNTEAFF TGTGCCAGCAGCCAGAACCCGACAGGGGGCGCTGGGAACACTGAAGCTTTCTTT
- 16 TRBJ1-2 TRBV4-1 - CASSQGKRRANYGYTF TGCGCCAGCAGCCAGGGAAAACGGAGGGCCAACTATGGCTACACCTTC
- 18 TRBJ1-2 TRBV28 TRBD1 CASSFSSGGRRDLYGYTF TGTGCCAGCAGTTTTTCGTCAGGGGGGAGACGAGACCTCTATGGCTACACCTTC
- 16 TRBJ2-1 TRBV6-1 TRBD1 CASSARGQGNYNEQFF TGTGCCAGCAGTGCTAGGGGACAGGGGAACTATAATGAGCAGTTCTTC
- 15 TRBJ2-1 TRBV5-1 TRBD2 CASSSSGGAYNEQFF TGCGCCAGCAGTTCCAGCGGGGGAGCTTACAATGAGCAGTTCTTC
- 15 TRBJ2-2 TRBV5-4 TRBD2 CASSQGGGYTGELFF TGTGCCAGCAGCCAGGGCGGGGGGTACACCGGGGAGCTGTTTTTT
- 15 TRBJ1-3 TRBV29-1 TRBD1 CSVEDWTGSANTIYF TGCAGCGTTGAAGATTGGACAGGGTCTGCAAACACCATATATTTT
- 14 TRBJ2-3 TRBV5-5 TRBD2 CASIPGGAADTQYF TGTGCCTCCATCCCCGGGGGGGCCGCAGATACGCAGTATTTT
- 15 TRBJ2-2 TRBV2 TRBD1 CASRSDRANTGELFF TGTGCCAGCAGATCGGACAGGGCGAACACCGGGGAGCTGTTTTTT
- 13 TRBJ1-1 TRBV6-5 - CASRPTRKRQAFF TGTGCCAGCAGGCCAACCAGGAAAAGACAAGCTTTCTTT
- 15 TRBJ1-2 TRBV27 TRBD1 CASSLTYRDRDGYTF TGTGCCAGCAGTTTGACCTACCGGGACAGGGATGGCTACACCTTC
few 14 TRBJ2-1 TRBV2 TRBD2 CASSVGRAHNEQFF TGTGCCAGCAGCGTGGGGAGGGCACACAATGAGCAGTTCTTC
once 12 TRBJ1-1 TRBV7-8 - CASSLAPGENFF TGTGCCAGCAGCTTAGCGCCAGGGGAGAATTTCTTT
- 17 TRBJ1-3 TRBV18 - CASSPKDEGGTGNTIYF TGTGCCAGCTCCCCCAAGGACGAAGGGGGAACTGGAAACACCATATATTTT
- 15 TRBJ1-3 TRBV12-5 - CASGTGGWAGNTIYF TGTGCTAGTGGCACTGGTGGGTGGGCCGGAAACACCATATATTTT
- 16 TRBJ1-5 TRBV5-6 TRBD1 CASSYRTGARDQPQHF TGTGCCAGCAGCTACAGGACAGGGGCGCGTGATCAGCCCCAGCATTTT
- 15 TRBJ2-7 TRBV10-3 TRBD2 CAISELAGGSYEQYF TGTGCCATCAGTGAACTAGCGGGGGGGTCGTACGAGCAGTACTTC
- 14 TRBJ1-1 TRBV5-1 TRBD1 CASSFQGEETEAFF TGCGCCAGCAGCTTTCAGGGGGAAGAGACTGAAGCTTTCTTT
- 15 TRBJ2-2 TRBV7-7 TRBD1 CASSLTGGNTGELFF TGTGCCAGCAGCTTGACAGGGGGAAACACCGGGGAGCTGTTTTTT
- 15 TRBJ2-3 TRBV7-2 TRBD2 CASSHRGVQALTQYF TGTGCCAGCAGCCACCGGGGGGTACAAGCCCTTACGCAGTATTTT
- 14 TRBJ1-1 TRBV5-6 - CASSLAGKRTEAFF TGTGCCAGCAGCTTGGCGGGTAAGCGCACTGAAGCTTTCTTT
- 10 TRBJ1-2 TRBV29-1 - CSVAGQGYTF TGCAGCGTGGCAGGGCAAGGCTACACCTTC
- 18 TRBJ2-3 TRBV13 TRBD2 CASSHWASGGVGTDTQYF TGTGCCAGCAGCCATTGGGCTAGCGGGGGGGTTGGCACAGATACGCAGTATTTT
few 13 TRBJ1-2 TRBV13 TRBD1 CASSAGTEDGYTF TGTGCCAGCAGCGCCGGGACAGAGGATGGCTACACCTTC
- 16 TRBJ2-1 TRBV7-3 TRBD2 CASSLTSGTRRGEQFF TGTGCCAGCAGCTTAACTAGCGGGACCCGCCGGGGGGAGCAGTTCTTC
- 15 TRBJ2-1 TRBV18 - CASSPPGSSYNEQFF TGTGCCAGCTCACCGCCGGGAAGCTCCTACAATGAGCAGTTCTTC
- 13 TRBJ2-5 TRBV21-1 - CASSRQGQETQYF TGTGCCAGCAGCAGACAGGGTCAAGAGACCCAGTACTTC
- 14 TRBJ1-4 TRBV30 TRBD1 CAWEATGTNEKLFF TGTGCCTGGGAAGCGACAGGGACTAATGAAAAACTGTTTTTT
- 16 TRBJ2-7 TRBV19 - CASSIDPATAIDEQYF TGTGCCAGTAGTATAGATCCGGCAACAGCAATTGACGAGCAGTACTTC
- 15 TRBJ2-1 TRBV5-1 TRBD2 CASSPASGGVNEQFF TGCGCCAGCAGCCCAGCTAGCGGGGGTGTTAATGAGCAGTTCTTC
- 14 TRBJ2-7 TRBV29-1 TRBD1 CSVLDRGSFYEQYF TGCAGCGTGCTAGACAGGGGAAGCTTCTACGAGCAGTACTTC
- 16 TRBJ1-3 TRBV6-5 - CASSYDSISSGNTIYF TGTGCCAGCAGTTACGATTCGATTAGCTCTGGAAACACCATATATTTT
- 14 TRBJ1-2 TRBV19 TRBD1 CATLPDRGGYGYTF TGTGCCACTCTACCGGACAGGGGTGGCTATGGCTACACCTTC
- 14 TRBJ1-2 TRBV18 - CASSPAGASYGYTF TGTGCCAGCTCACCGGCAGGGGCGTCATATGGCTACACCTTC
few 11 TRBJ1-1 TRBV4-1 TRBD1 CASSQTGEAFF TGCGCCAGCAGCCAAACAGGGGAGGCTTTCTTT
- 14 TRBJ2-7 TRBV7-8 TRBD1 CASSLGQGAYEQYF TGTGCCAGCAGCTTAGGACAGGGGGCATACGAGCAGTACTTC
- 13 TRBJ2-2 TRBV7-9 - CASTPGNTGELFF TGTGCCAGCACTCCAGGGAACACCGGGGAGCTGTTTTTT
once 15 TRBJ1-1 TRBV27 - CASQVGRGLNTEAFF TGTGCCAGCCAGGTGGGCCGGGGTTTGAACACTGAAGCTTTCTTT
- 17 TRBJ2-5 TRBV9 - CASSVGGGAATQETQYF TGTGCCAGCAGCGTAGGGGGCGGGGCCGCTACCCAAGAGACCCAGTACTTC
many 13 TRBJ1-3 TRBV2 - CASTIDSGNTIYF TGTGCCAGCACCATAGACTCTGGAAACACCATATATTTT
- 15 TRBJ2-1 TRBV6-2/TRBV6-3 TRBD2 CASSYRGGLYNEQFF TGTGCCAGCAGTTACCGCGGGGGGCTCTACAATGAGCAGTTCTTC
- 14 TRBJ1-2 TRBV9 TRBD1 CASSPTGTAYGYTF TGTGCCAGCAGCCCCACCGGGACAGCCTATGGCTACACCTTC